Listed here are 11 T cell receptor beta chains from one sample, sequenced in a study of control samples from healthy donors and cancer patients. Method: immunoSEQ multiplex PCR; TCRdb's copy keeps in-frame clones and lacks some. The table lists 120,000 to 150,000 clones, 91% of them singletons. Material for sequencing was blood. These receptor sequences come from a man aged 30 to 39 in good health.

This sequence joins TRBV11-2 and TRBJ2-1, with TRBD1 identical over 9 bases. The CDR3 consists of 16 residues. Germline V gene sequence: CDR1 SGHAT, CDR2 FQNNGV. Germline trimming cut 5 bases from V and 5 bases from J; bases unmatched to any gene: 10. CDR3 nucleotides: TGTGCCAGCAGCGCCCCGGGACAGGGAACCGACAATGAGCAGTTCTTC. Its translation: CASSAPGQGTDNEQFF. Filled out from reference TRBV11-2 and TRBJ2-1, the complete variable domain reads EAGVAQSPRYKIIEKRQSVAFWCNPISGHATLYWYQQILGQGPKLLIQFQNNGVVDDSQLPKDRFSAERLKGVDSTLKIQPAKLEDSAVYLCASSAPGQGTDNEQFFGPGTRLTVL.

V and J are TRBV7-2 and TRBJ1-2; 9 bases map to TRBD1. Germline V gene data show CDR1 as SGHTA and CDR2 as FQGNSA. V lost 5 bases, J lost 3 bases, and 7 bases stayed unmatched. CDR3 length equals 15 residues. The CDR3: CASSPGTGKDYGYTF. CDR3 sequence (DNA): TGTGCCAGCAGCCCGGGGACAGGGAAAGACTATGGCTACACCTTC.

This rearrangement joins TRBV11-2 to TRBJ2-3, with TRBD1 matching over 7 bases. J lost 1 base, V lost 1 base, and 8 bases had no gene match. The CDR3 has 17 residues. Germline V gene sequence: CDR1 SGHAT, CDR2 FQNNGV. The CDR3 here is CASSLASGQGGTDTQYF. CDR3 nucleotides: TGTGCCAGCAGCTTAGCATCGGGGCAGGGGGGCACAGATACGCAGTATTTT.

The table lists this clone with a count of one. The chain joins TRBV7-8 to TRBJ1-6, with D possibly TRBD1 on 5 matching bases. Per the germline V gene, CDR1 is SGHVS and CDR2 is FQNEAQ. V gave up 11 bases and J gave up 11 bases, with 10 bases separating them. This CDR3 region has 10 residues. For the CDR3, the DNA is TGTGCCCCCCAAGGGGCACCCCTCCACTTT. Its protein product is CAPQGAPLHF. Full variable domain (remainder filled in from reference TRBV7-8 and TRBJ1-6): GAGVSQSPRYKVAKRGQDVALRCDPISGHVSLFWYQQALGQGPEFLTYFQNEAQLDKSGLPSDRFFAERPEGSVSTLKIQRTQQEDSAVYLCAPQGAPLHFGNGTRLTVT.

The chain has TRBV9 and TRBJ2-3; 10 bases agree with TRBD2. The CDR3 is 12 residues long. Trimming cost V 1 base and J 15 bases; bases outside gene matches: 5. CDR1 is SGDLS and CDR2 is YYNGEE in the germline V gene. The CDR3 nucleotides are TGTGCCAGCAGCGTAACTAGCGGGGTCCCTTATTTT. This sequence encodes CASSVTSGVPYF.

The chain carries TRBV11-2 and TRBJ1-4; 7 positions agree with TRBD1. Germline assignment: CDR1 SGHAT and CDR2 FQNNGV. This CDR3 has 17 residues. V shed 6 bases and J 1 base; nucleotides not matched to a gene: 11. The CDR3 reads CASRKGPAGGTNEKLFF. The CDR3 nucleotides read TGTGCCAGCAGGAAAGGTCCCGCAGGGGGAACTAATGAAAAACTGTTTTTT.

This chain links TRBV7-9 with TRBJ1-2; D perhaps matches TRBD1 (6 bases). Germline V gene data show CDR1 as SEHNR and CDR2 as FQNEAQ (reference sequence). The CDR3 spans 14 residues. Between the trimmed V and J ends, which lost 5 bases and 4 bases, there was a span of 14 bases. DNA for the CDR3: TGTGCCAGCAGCCCCCGGGACACTACCTATGGCTACACCTTC. As protein: CASSPRDTTYGYTF.

This clone appeared once. This rearrangement joins TRBV2 to TRBJ1-1; possibly TRBD1 for D (6 bases). The CDR3 extends over 14 amino acids. Germline V gene data show CDR1 as SNHLY and CDR2 as FYNNEI. V gave up 0 bases and J gave up 4 bases, with 9 bases separating them. The CDR3 here is CASSEARGSTEAFF. In DNA form, the CDR3 reads TGTGCCAGCAGTGAAGCCAGGGGCAGCACTGAAGCTTTCTTT. The whole variable domain, remainder taken from reference TRBV2 and TRBJ1-1, is EPEVTQTPSHQVTQMGQEVILRCVPISNHLYFYWYRQILGQKVEFLVSFYNNEISEKSEIFDDQFSVERPDGSNFTLKIRSTKLEDSAMYFCASSEARGSTEAFFGQGTRLTVV.

The rearrangement links TRBV7-3 to TRBJ2-1; D gene uncertain. Germline loops: CDR1 SGHTA, CDR2 FQGTGA. Trimming removed 0 bases from V and 6 bases from J, with 6 bases in between. CDR3 length: 13 amino acids. Here the CDR3 reads CASSLTVANEQFF. In nucleotides, the CDR3 is TGTGCCAGCAGCTTAACGGTTGCCAATGAGCAGTTCTTC.

V usage is TRBV11-2 and J usage is TRBJ2-1; no clear D gene. The CDR3 loop spans 13 amino acids. Per the germline V gene, CDR1 is SGHAT and CDR2 is FQNNGV. The V end lost 2 bases, the J end lost 10 bases, and 12 bases lay between the germline ends. The CDR3: CASSLPTSSEQFF. CDR3 nucleotides: TGTGCCAGCAGCTTACCCACCAGTTCGGAGCAGTTCTTC.

The chain recombines TRBV14 with TRBJ1-2; no clear D. The germline V gene has CDR1 SGHDN and CDR2 FVKESK. The ends were cut back, 1 base at V and 0 bases at J, with 9 bases in the middle. The CDR3 covers 15 residues. The CDR3 loop is CASSQVSGANYGYTF. The CDR3 nucleotides read TGTGCCAGCAGCCAAGTATCCGGCGCTAACTATGGCTACACCTTC.